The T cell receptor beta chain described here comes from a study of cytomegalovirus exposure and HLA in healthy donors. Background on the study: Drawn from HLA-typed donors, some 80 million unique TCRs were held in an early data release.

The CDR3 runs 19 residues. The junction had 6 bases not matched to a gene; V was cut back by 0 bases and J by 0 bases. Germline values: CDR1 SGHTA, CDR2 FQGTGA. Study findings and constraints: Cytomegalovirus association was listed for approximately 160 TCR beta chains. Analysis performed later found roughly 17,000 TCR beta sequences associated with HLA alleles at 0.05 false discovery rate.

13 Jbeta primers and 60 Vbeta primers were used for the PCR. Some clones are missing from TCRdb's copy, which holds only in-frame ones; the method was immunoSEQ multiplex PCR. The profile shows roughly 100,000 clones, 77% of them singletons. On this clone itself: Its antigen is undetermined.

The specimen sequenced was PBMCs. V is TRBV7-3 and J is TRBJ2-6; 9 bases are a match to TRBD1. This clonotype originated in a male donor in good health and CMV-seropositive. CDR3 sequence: CASSLTGTGWISGANVLTF. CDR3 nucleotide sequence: TGTGCCAGCAGCTTAACGGGGACAGGGTGGATCTCTGGGGCCAACGTCCTGACTTTC.